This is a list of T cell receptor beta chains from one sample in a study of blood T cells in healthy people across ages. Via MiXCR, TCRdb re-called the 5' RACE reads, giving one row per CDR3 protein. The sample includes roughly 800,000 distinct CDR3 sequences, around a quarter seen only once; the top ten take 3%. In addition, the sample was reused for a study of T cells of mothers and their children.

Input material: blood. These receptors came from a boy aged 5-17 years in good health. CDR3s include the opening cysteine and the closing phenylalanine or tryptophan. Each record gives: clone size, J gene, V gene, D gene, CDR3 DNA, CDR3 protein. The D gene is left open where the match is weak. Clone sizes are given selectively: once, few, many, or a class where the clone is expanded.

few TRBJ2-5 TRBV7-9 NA TGTGCCAGCAGCCGGGGTATAGTTCAAGAGACCCAGTACTTC CASSRGIVQETQYF
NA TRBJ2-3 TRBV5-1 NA TGTGCCAGCAGCTTGGATGGGACGCTATTTGGCGCAGATACGCAGTATTTT CASSLDGTLFGADTQYF
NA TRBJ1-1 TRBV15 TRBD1 TGTGCCACCAGCAGAGAGGGACAGCGGAACACTGAAGCTTTCTTT CATSREGQRNTEAFF
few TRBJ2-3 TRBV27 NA TGTGCCAGCAGTTTAGGTCTTATCACAGATACGCAGTATTTT CASSLGLITDTQYF
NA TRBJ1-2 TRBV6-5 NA TGTGCCAGCAGTTTTGACAGGAGGCAGGGTGGCTACACCTTC CASSFDRRQGGYTF
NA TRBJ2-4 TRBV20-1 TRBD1 TGCAGTGCCAGGGGACAGGAAAACATTCAGTACTTC CSARGQENIQYF
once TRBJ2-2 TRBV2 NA TGTGCCAGCGGAAAACAGGGAACCGGGGAGCTGTTTTTT CASGKQGTGELFF
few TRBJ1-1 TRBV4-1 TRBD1 TGCGCCAGCAGCCTTCCGGGACAGGGGCAGAACACTGAAGCTTTCTTT CASSLPGQGQNTEAFF
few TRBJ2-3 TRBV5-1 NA TGCGCCAGCAGCTTGGCGACAGGAGATACGCAGTATTTT CASSLATGDTQYF
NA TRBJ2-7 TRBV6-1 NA TGTGCCAGCAGCTTACAGGGAATAGAGCAGTACTTC CASSLQGIEQYF
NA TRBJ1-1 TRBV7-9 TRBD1 TGTGCCAGCAACTTTTACATCAGGGGGCGGAACACTGAGGCTTTCTTT CASNFYIRGRNTEAFF
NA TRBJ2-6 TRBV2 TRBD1 TGTGCCGGGGGACAGGGCCTCTCTGGGGCCAACGTCCTGACTTTC CAGGQGLSGANVLTF
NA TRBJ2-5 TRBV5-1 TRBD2 TGCGCCAGCAGCACTAGCGGTATGATCGAGTGGACCCAGTACTTC CASSTSGMIEWTQYF
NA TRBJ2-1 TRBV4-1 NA TGCGCCAGCAGCCAGGATCTGGGACGGGTGGGCCACAATGAGCAGTTCTTC CASSQDLGRVGHNEQFF
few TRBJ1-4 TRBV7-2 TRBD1 TGTGCCAGCAGCGACCCCTTAACAGGGGTGGGTGAAAAACTGTTTTTT CASSDPLTGVGEKLFF
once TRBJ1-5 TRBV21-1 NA TGTGCCAGCCCATCCAACTTAGGCAGGGGGGAGGATAGCAATCAGCCCCAGCATTTT CASPSNLGRGEDSNQPQHF
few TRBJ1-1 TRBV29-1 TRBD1 TGCAGCGTGCGCTTGACAGGGTTGACTGAAGCTTTCTTT CSVRLTGLTEAFF
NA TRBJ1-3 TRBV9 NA TGTGCCAGCAGCTTCACGCCCGGAAACACCATATATTTT CASSFTPGNTIYF
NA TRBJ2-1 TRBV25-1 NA TGTGCCAGCAGTGAATCGGGACCGTGGAATGAGCAGTTCTTC CASSESGPWNEQFF
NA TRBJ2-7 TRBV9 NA TGTGCCAGCAGCGCGAGGGGCGACGTCCCCCACGAGCAGTACTTC CASSARGDVPHEQYF
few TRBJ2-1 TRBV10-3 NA TGTGCCATCAGTGATCAGACCGATGAGCAGTTCTTC CAISDQTDEQFF
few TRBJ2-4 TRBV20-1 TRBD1 TGCAGTGCGAGAGATCCGACAGGGGCTGAGGCCAAAAACATTCAGTACTTC CSARDPTGAEAKNIQYF
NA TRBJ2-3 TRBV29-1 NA TGCAGCGTTGAAGCGGTTGTAAATACGCAGTATTTT CSVEAVVNTQYF
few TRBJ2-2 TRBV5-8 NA TGTGCCAGCACCCTAGGGCTAGCAGTCACCGGGGAGCTGTTTTTT CASTLGLAVTGELFF
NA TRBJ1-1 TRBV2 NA TGTGCCAGCAGTCCATATGGGACACGGAACACTGAAGCTTTCTTT CASSPYGTRNTEAFF
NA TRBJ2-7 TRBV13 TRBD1 TGTGCCAGCAGCTTAGCCGGGACAGGGCAACACGAGCAGTACTTC CASSLAGTGQHEQYF
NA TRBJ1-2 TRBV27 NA TGTGCCAGCAGTTCCACAGGCCGATCTAACTATGGCTACACCTTC CASSSTGRSNYGYTF
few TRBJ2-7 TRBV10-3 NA TGTGCCATCAGGGGCCAATTATCCGGGTCCCCCTACGAGCAGTACTTC CAIRGQLSGSPYEQYF
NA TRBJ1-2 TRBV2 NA TGTGCCAGCAGTGTAGGGACCACTAACTATGGCTACACCTTC CASSVGTTNYGYTF
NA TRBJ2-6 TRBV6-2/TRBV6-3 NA TGTGCCAGCAGTTATGGCGCTCTTCGGGGGTCTGGGGCCAACGTCCTGACTTTC CASSYGALRGSGANVLTF
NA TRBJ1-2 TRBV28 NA TGTGCCAGCAGTTTGCCCGATTATGGCTACACCTTC CASSLPDYGYTF
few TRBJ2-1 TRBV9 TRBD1 TGTGCCAGCAGCACAAGACAGGGAACTGAGCAGTTCTTC CASSTRQGTEQFF
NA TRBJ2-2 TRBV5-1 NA TGCGCCAGCACGCGGGGTGCAGAGAACACCGGGGAGCTGTTTTTT CASTRGAENTGELFF
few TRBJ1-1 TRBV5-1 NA TGCGCCAGCAGCCCTGGGAGGGGGAACACTGAAGCTTTCTTT CASSPGRGNTEAFF
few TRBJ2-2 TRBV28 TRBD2 TGTGCCAGCAGTTTTCCAGCGGGAAGGTCCGGGGAGCTGTTTTTT CASSFPAGRSGELFF
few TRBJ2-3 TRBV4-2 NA TGTGCCAGCAGCCAATTCCGGGGAGCGGAGCCTAGCACAGATACGCAGTATTTT CASSQFRGAEPSTDTQYF
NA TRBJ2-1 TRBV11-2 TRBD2 TGTGCCAGCAGCTTAGAGGGCGGGGGGCAGTTCTTC CASSLEGGGQFF
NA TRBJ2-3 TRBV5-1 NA TGCGCCAGCAGCTTGGCCCTCCAGCGTGGAGATACGCAGTATTTT CASSLALQRGDTQYF
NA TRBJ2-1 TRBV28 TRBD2 TGTGCCACCAAGCGGGGGGCCCACAATGAGCAGTTCTTC CATKRGAHNEQFF
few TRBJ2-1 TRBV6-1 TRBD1 TGTGCCAGCAGTGAGGACAGGGAGTATGAGCAGTTCTTC CASSEDREYEQFF
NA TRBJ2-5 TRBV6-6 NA TGTGCCAGCAGTTACTCGGCCCTCCCCGAAGAGACCCAGTACTTC CASSYSALPEETQYF
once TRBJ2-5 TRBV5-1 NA TGCGCCAGCAGCTCACAGAGGGAGACCCAGTACTTC CASSSQRETQYF
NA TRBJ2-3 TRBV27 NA TGTGCCAGCAGGAACACGTACACAGATACGCAGTATTTT CASRNTYTDTQYF
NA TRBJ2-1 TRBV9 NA TGTGCCAGCAGCCCCCGGGTGGGGGAGGATAATGAGCAGTTCTTC CASSPRVGEDNEQFF
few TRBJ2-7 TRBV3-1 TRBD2 TGTGCCAGCAGCCAATTTCCGGGACTAACCTACGAGCAGTACTTC CASSQFPGLTYEQYF
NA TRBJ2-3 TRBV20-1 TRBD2 TGCAGTGCTAGATCAGGGCTAGCGGGGACCACAGATACGCAGTATTTT CSARSGLAGTTDTQYF
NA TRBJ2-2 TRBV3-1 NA TGTGCCAGCAGACCATACACCGGGGAGCTGTTTTTT CASRPYTGELFF
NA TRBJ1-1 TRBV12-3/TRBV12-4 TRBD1 TGTGCCAGCAGTTTAGGGACAGGGGCCGTGAACACTGAAGCTTTCTTT CASSLGTGAVNTEAFF
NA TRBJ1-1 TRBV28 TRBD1 TGTGCCAGCAGTCCCGGGACAGGGAGGACTGAAGCTTTCTTT CASSPGTGRTEAFF
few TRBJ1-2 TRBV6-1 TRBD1 TGTGCCAGCAGTGAAGGAACAGGGGGCGTCTATGGCTACACCTTC CASSEGTGGVYGYTF